This T cell receptor beta chain originates from a study of blood T cells in healthy people across ages. General observations from the study: Diversity of TCR beta correlated strongly with naive T cell percentage. Measured against age, TCR beta diversity per million T cells decreased in a roughly linear manner.

Deletions cut 4 bases from V and 10 bases from J, with 20 bases between. The germline CDR1 and CDR2 sequences are SGHDN and FVKESK. The CDR3 length is 15 residues. A word on this clonotype: Its antigen is unidentified.

A second about 7 to 12 cycle PCR used barcoded and J-beta primers. One entry per CDR3 protein results from TCRdb running MiXCR on the 5' RACE reads. The sample yields roughly 1,800,000 distinct CDR3 sequences, around 48% seen once. The chain recombines TRBV14 with TRBJ2-1; D possibly corresponds to TRBD2 (6 bases). The sequence came from a woman aged 40 to 50 in good health. The sample consisted of blood. The CDR3 region is CASSRELEGLGEQFF. The CDR3 region has the DNA TGTGCCAGCAGCCGCGAGTTGGAGGGCCTAGGGGAGCAGTTCTTC.